This TCR beta chain was recovered during a study of human T cells and chemical hapten exposure. Study context: Donors were sensitized with 2% DPC on the upper inner arm.

The CDR3 length is 16 residues. Germline loops: CDR1 SGHTA, CDR2 FQGNSA. Trimming cost V 0 bases and J 1 base, with 9 bases left between them. TCRdb redid the calling of the RACE reads with MiXCR, one entry per CDR3 protein. The data hold fewer than 200,000 distinct CDR3 sequences, with around 30% observed a single time. The time point is: pre-sensitization, week 0. Treatment described: therapeutic diphenylcyclopropenone sensitization with weekly scalp DPC. In this sample, this clonotype turned up once. The specimen comprised whole blood, sampled in connection with sensitization to the hapten diphenylcyclopropenone (DPC). The receptor was isolated from a woman in her twenties or thirties with alopecia areata. Some clones in this sample may be carry-over from other donors' samples. The chain carries TRBV7-2 and TRBJ2-2, with a possible D match to TRBD1 (6 bases). DNA of the CDR3: TGTGCCAGCAGCTTAGCGGGGGCCTTGAACACCGGGGAGCTGTTTTTT. This translates into CASSLAGALNTGELFF.